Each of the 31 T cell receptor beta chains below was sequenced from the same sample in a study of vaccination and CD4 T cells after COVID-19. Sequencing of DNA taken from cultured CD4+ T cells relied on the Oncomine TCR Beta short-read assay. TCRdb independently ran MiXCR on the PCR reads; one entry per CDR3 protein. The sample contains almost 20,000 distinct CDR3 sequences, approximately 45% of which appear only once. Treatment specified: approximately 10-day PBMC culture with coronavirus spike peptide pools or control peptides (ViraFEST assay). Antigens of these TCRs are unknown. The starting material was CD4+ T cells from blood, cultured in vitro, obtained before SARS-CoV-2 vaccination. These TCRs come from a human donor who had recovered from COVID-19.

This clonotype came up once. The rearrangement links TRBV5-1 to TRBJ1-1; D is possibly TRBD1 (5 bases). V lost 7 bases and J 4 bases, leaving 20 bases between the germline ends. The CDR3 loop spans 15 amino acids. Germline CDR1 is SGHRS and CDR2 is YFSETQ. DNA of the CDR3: TGCGCCAGCTCCATATCCGGAGGGGAGGGCACTGAAGCTTTCTTT. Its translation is CASSISGGEGTEAFF.

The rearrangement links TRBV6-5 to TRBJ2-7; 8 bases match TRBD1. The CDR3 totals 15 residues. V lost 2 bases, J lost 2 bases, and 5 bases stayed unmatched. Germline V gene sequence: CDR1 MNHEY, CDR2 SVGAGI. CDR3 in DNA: TGTGCCAGCAGTTACGATCGGGACAGGACCTACGAGCAGTACTTC. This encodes CASSYDRDRTYEQYF.

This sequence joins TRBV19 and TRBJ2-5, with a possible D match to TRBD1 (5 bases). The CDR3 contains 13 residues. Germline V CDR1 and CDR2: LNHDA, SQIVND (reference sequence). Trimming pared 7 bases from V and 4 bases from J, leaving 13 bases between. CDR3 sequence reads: CASKSPGIETQYF. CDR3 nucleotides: TGTGCCAGTAAGTCCCCAGGGATAGAGACCCAGTACTTC.

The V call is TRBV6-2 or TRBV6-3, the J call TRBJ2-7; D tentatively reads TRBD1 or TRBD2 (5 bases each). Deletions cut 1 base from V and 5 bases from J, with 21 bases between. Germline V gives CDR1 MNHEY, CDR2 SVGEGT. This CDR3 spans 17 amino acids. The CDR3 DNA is TGTGCCAGCAGTTACTTGACGGGGCGCTGGGGAATACACGAGCAGTACTTC. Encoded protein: CASSYLTGRWGIHEQYF.

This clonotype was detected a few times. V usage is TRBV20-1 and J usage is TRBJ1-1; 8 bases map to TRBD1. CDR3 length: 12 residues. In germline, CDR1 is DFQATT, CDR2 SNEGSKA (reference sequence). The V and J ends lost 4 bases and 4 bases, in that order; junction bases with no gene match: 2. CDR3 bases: TGCAGTGCTAAACAGGGGGTCACTGAAGCTTTCTTT. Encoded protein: CSAKQGVTEAFF.

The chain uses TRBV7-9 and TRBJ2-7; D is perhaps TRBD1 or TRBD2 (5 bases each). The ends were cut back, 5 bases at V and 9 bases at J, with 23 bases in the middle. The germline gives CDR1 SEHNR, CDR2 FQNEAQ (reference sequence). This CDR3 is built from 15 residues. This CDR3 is CASSPTSGTHLGQYF. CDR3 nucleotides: TGTGCCAGCAGCCCCACCTCAGGGACCCACCTCGGGCAGTACTTC.

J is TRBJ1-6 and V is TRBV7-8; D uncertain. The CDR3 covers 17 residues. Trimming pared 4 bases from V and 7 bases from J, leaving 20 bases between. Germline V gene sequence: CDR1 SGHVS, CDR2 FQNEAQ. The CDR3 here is CASSSAELLTGNSPLHF. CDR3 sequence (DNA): TGTGCCAGCAGCTCGGCCGAGCTCCTGACGGGGAATTCACCCCTCCACTTT.

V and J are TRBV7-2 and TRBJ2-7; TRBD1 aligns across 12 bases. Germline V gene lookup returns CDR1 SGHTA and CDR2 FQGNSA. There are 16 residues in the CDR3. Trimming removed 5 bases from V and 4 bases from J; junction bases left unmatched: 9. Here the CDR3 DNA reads TGTGCCAGCAGCCCAACCCCGGGACAGGGGGCGTACGAGCAGTACTTC. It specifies CASSPTPGQGAYEQYF.

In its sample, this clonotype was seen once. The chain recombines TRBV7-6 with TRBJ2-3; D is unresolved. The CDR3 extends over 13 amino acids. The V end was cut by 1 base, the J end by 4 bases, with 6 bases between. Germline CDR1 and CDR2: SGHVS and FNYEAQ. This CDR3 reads CASSLGGPDTQYF. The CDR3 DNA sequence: TGTGCCAGCAGCTTAGGCGGTCCAGATACGCAGTATTTT.

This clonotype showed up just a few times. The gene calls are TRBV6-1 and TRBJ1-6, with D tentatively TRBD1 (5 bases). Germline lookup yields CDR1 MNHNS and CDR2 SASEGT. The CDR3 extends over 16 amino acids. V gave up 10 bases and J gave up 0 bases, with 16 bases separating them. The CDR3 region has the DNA TGTGCCACTACCCGAGGGGAGAGCTCCTATAATTCACCCCTCCACTTT. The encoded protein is CATTRGESSYNSPLHF.

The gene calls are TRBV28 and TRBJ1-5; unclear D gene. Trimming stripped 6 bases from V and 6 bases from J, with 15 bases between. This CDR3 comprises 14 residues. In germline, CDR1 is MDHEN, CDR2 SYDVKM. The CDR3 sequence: CASRTPGGIQPQHF. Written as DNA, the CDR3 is TGTGCCAGCAGAACCCCGGGAGGCATTCAGCCCCAGCATTTT. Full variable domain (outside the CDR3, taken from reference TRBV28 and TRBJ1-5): DVKVTQSSRYLVKRTGEKVFLECVQDMDHENMFWYRQDPGLGLRLIYFSYDVKMKEKGDIPEGYSVSREKKERFSLILESASTNQTSMYLCASRTPGGIQPQHFGDGTRLSIL.

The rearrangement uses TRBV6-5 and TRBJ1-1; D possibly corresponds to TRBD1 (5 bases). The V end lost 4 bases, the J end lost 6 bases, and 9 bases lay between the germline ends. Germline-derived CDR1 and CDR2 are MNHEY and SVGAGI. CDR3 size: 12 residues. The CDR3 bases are TGTGCCAGCAGTTCCTACAGGCCTGAAGCTTTCTTT. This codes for CASSSYRPEAFF.

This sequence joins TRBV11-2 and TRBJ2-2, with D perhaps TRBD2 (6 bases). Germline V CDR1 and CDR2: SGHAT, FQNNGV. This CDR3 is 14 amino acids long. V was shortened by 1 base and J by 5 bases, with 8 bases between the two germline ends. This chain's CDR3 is CASSLVGGTGELFF. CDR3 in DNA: TGTGCCAGCAGCTTAGTTGGGGGGACCGGGGAGCTGTTTTTT. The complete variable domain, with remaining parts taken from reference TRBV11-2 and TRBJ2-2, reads EAGVAQSPRYKIIEKRQSVAFWCNPISGHATLYWYQQILGQGPKLLIQFQNNGVVDDSQLPKDRFSAERLKGVDSTLKIQPAKLEDSAVYLCASSLVGGTGELFFGEGSRLTVL.

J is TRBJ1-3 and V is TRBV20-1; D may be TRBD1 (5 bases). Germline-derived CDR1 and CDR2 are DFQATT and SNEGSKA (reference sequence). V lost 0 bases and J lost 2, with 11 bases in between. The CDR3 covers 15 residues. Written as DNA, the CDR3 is TGCAGTGCTAGAGACGGCAGGGTACCTGGAAACACCATATATTTT. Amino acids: CSARDGRVPGNTIYF.

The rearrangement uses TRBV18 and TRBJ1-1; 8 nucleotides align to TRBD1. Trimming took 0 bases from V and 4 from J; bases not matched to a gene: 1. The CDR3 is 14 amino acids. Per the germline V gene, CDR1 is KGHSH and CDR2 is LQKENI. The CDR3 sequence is CASSPPTGVTEAFF. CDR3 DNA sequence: TGTGCCAGCTCACCACCGACAGGGGTCACTGAAGCTTTCTTT.

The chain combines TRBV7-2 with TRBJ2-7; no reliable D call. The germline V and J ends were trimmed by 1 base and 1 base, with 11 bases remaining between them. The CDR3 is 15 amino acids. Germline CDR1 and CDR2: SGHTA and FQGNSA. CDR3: CASSLGPIVSYEQYF. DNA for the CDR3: TGTGCCAGCAGCTTAGGTCCCATAGTATCCTACGAGCAGTACTTC. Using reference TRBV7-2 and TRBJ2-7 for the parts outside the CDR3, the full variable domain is GAGVSQSPSNKVTEKGKDVELRCDPISGHTALYWYRQSLGQGLEFLIYFQGNSAPDKSGLPSDRFSAERTGGSVSTLTIQRTQQEDSAVYLCASSLGPIVSYEQYFGPGTRLTVT.

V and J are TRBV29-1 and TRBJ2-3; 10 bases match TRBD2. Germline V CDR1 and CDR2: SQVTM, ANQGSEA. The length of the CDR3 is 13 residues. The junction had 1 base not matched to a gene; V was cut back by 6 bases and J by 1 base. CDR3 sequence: CSVTSGGTDTQYF. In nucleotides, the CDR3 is TGCAGCGTAACTAGCGGGGGCACAGATACGCAGTATTTT.

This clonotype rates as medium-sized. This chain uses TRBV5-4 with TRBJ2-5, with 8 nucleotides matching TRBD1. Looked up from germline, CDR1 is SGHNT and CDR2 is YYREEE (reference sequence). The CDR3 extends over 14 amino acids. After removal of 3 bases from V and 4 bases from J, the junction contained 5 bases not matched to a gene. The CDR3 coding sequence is TGTGCCAGCAGCTACAGGGGGAAGTCAGAGACCCAGTACTTC. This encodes CASSYRGKSETQYF. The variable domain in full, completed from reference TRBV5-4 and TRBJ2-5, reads ETGVTQSPTHLIKTRGQQVTLRCSSQSGHNTVSWYQQALGQGPQFIFQYYREEENGRGNFPPRFSGLQFPNYSSELNVNALELDDSALYLCASSYRGKSETQYFGPGTRLLVL.

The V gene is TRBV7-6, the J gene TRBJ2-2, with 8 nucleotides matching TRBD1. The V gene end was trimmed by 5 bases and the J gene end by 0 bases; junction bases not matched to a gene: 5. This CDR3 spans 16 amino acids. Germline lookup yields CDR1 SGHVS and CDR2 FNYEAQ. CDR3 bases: TGTGCCAGCAGCGTAGTACAGGGGGCGAACACCGGGGAGCTGTTTTTT. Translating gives CASSVVQGANTGELFF. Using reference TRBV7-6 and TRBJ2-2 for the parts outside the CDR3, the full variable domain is GAGVSQSPRYKVTKRGQDVALRCDPISGHVSLYWYRQALGQGPEFLTYFNYEAQQDKSGLPNDRFSAERPEGSISTLTIQRTEQRDSAMYRCASSVVQGANTGELFFGEGSRLTVL.

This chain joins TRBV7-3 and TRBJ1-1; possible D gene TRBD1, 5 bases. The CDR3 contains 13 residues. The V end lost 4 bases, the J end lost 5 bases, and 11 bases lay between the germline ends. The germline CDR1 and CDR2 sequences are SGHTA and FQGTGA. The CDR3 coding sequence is TGTGCCAGCAGCTCCGGGGCGAGAACTGAAGCTTTCTTT. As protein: CASSSGARTEAFF.

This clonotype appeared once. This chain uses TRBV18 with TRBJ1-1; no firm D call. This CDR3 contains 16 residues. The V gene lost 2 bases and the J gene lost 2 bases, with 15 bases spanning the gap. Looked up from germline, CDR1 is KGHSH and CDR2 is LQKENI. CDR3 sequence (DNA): TGTGCCAGCTCACCAAGCCGTGACGCGCGTAACACTGAAGCTTTCTTT. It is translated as CASSPSRDARNTEAFF.

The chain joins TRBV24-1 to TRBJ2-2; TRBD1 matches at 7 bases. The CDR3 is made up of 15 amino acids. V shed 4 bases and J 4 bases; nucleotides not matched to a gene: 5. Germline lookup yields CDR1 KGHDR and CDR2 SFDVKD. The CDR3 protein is CATSDPTGTTGELFF. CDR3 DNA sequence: TGTGCCACCAGTGACCCGACAGGGACCACCGGGGAGCTGTTTTTT.

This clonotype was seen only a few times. The chain's CDR3 is CSARPVGTGGGYTF. In nucleotides, the CDR3 is TGCAGTGCTAGACCCGTAGGGACAGGGGGCGGCTACACCTTC. The chain carries TRBV20-1 and TRBJ1-2; 12 bases are shared with TRBD1. Germline assignment: CDR1 DFQATT and CDR2 SNEGSKA (reference sequence). The CDR3 is made up of 14 amino acids. V dropped 2 bases and J dropped 8; count of bases not matched to a gene: 6.

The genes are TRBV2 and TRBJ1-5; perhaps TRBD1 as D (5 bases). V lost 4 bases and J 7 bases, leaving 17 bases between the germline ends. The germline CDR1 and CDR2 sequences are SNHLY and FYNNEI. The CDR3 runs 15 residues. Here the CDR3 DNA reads TGTGCCAGCAGTGTCCGCCAGGGTGAGGGACAGCCCCAGCATTTT. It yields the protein CASSVRQGEGQPQHF.

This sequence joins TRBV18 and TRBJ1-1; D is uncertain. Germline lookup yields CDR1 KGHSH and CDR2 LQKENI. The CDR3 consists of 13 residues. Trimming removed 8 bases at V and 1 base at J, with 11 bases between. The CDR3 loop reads CASTKSQNTEAFF. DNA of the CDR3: TGTGCCAGCACAAAGTCTCAGAACACTGAAGCTTTCTTT. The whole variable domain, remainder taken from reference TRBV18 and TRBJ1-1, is NAGVMQNPRHLVRRRGQEARLRCSPMKGHSHVYWYRQLPEEGLKFMVYLQKENIIDESGMPKERFSAEFPKEGPSILRIQQVVRGDSAAYFCASTKSQNTEAFFGQGTRLTVV.

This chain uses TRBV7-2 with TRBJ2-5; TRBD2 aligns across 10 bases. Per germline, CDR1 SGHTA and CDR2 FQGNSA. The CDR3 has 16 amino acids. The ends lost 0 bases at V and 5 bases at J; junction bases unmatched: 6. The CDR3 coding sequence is TGTGCCAGCAGCTTAGCCCAAGCGGGAGGGGTCGAGACCCAGTACTTC. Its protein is CASSLAQAGGVETQYF.

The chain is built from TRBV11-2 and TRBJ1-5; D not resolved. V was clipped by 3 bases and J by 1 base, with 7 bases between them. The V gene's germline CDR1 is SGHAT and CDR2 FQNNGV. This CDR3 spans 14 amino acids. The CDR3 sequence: CASSLTSSNQPQHF. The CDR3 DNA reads TGTGCCAGCAGCTTGACGTCGAGCAATCAGCCCCAGCATTTT. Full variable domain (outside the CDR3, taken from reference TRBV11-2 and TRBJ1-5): EAGVAQSPRYKIIEKRQSVAFWCNPISGHATLYWYQQILGQGPKLLIQFQNNGVVDDSQLPKDRFSAERLKGVDSTLKIQPAKLEDSAVYLCASSLTSSNQPQHFGDGTRLSIL.

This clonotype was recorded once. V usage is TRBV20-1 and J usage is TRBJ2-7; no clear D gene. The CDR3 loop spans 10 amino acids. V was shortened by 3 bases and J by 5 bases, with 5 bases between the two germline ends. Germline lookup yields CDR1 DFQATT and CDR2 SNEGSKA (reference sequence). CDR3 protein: CSASDHEQYF. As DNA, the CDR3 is TGCAGTGCTAGCGATCACGAGCAGTACTTC.

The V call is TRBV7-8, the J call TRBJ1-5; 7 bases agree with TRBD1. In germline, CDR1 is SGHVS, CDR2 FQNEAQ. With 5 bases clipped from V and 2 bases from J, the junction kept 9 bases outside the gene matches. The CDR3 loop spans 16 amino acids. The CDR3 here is CASSRFQQGRNQPQHF. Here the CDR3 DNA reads TGTGCCAGCAGCCGCTTCCAACAGGGGCGCAATCAGCCCCAGCATTTT.

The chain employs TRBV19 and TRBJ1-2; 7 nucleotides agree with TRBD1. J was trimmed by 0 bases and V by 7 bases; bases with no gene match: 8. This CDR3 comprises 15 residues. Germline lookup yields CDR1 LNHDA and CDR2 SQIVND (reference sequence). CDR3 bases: TGTGCCAGTAACCCGGACAGGTCTACTAACTATGGCTACACCTTC. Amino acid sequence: CASNPDRSTNYGYTF.

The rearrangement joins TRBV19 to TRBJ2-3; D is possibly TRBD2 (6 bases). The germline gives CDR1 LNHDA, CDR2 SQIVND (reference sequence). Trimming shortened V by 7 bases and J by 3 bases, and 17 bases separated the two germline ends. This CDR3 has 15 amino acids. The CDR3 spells CASTPDLASTDTQYF. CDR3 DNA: TGTGCCAGTACCCCTGACCTAGCGAGTACAGATACGCAGTATTTT. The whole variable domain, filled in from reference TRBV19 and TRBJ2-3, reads DGGITQSPKYLFRKEGQNVTLSCEQNLNHDAMYWYRQDPGQGLRLIYYSQIVNDFQKGDIAEGYSVSREKKESFPLTVTSAQKNPTAFYLCASTPDLASTDTQYFGPGTRLTVL.